A selection of T cell receptor beta chains follows, all from one sample in a study of T cell responses to AZD1222 COVID-19 vaccine. Using immunoSEQ multiplex PCR, the repertoire was profiled, and TCRdb retains in-frame clones only, with some absent. The sample includes 100,000 to 150,000 clones, about nine tenths of them seen just once. The sample consisted of peripheral blood, taken on day 0 of AZD1222 vaccination. The receptors stem from an adult in good health. The CDR3 runs from the conserved cysteine through the conserved F or W. D genes are given only for firm matches. Clone sizes are given selectively: once, few, many, or a class where the clone is expanded.

clone size	V gene	D gene	J gene	CDR3 DNA	CDR3 protein
.	TRBV28	.	TRBJ2-7	TGTGCCAGCAGTTCTAACTACGAGCAGTACTTC	CASSSNYEQYF
.	TRBV15	TRBD1	TRBJ2-7	TGTGCCACCAGCAGAGATTCGGGGACAGGGAGGGACGAGCAGTACTTC	CATSRDSGTGRDEQYF
.	TRBV15	.	TRBJ1-3	TGTGCCACCAGCAGAGAACTACAGAGGACCACCATATATTTT	CATSRELQRTTIYF
.	TRBV5-6	TRBD2	TRBJ2-1	TGTGCCAGCAGTAGCGGGGGGTCCTATGAGCAGTTCTTC	CASSSGGSYEQFF
few	TRBV27	.	TRBJ1-6	TGTGCCAGCAGCAGGACAGCCCTGAATTCACCCCTCCACTTT	CASSRTALNSPLHF
once	TRBV7-2	.	TRBJ1-1	TGTGCCAGCACCCTGTCTGGGGCGAACACTGAAGCTTTCTTT	CASTLSGANTEAFF
.	TRBV5-1	.	TRBJ2-1	TGCGCCAGCAGCTCGGGGTCCTGGGACAATGAGCAGTTCTTC	CASSSGSWDNEQFF
.	TRBV7-2	.	TRBJ1-2	TGTGCCAGCAGCACCTCTAGTTGGGATGGCTACACCTTC	CASSTSSWDGYTF
.	TRBV7-2	TRBD1	TRBJ1-5	TGTGCCAGCAGCTTGGGACAGAATCAGCCCCAGCATTTT	CASSLGQNQPQHF
.	TRBV19	TRBD1	TRBJ1-6	TGTGCCAGTAGTATTTCGGGGGACAGGGGGCTCGGGAATTCACCCCTCCACTTT	CASSISGDRGLGNSPLHF
.	TRBV29-1	TRBD1	TRBJ2-1	TGCAGCCTCCGACAGGGGACCTACAATGAGCAGTTCTTC	CSLRQGTYNEQFF
.	TRBV24-1	TRBD1	TRBJ2-1	TGTGCCACCAGTGATTTCACAGGGGCCTACAATGAGCAGTTCTTC	CATSDFTGAYNEQFF